A selection of T cell receptor beta chains follows, all from one sample in a study of CD8 T cells in ankylosing spondylitis. TCRdb re-analysed the 5' RACE reads in MiXCR, keeping a single row per CDR3 protein. Of under 200,000 distinct CDR3 sequences in the sample, 9.5% to 10% were seen once. Sample: blood, either unsorted or a sorted T cell fraction (not recorded which). These TCRs come from a female donor with ankylosing spondylitis or in good health (not recorded which). The CDR3 runs from the conserved cysteine through the conserved F or W. D genes are given only for firm matches. A clone size is listed for some rows: how often the clone was seen (once, few, many), or a class if it is expanded.

>TRBV19|TRBD2|TRBJ2-3|-
CASSPRVSGSTDTQYF
TGTGCCAGTAGTCCCCGGGTTAGCGGGTCAACAGATACGCAGTATTTT
>TRBV27|-|TRBJ2-1|-
CASRPIGTYPEEQFF
TGTGCCAGCAGGCCGATCGGGACCTACCCCGAGGAGCAGTTCTTC
>TRBV28|-|TRBJ2-3|-
CASSPALGDGTDTQYF
TGTGCCAGCAGCCCAGCGTTGGGGGATGGCACAGATACGCAGTATTTT
>TRBV27|-|TRBJ1-6|-
CASSAHLVGPDNSPLHF
TGTGCCAGCAGTGCCCACCTAGTAGGGCCTGATAATTCACCCCTCCACTTT
>TRBV12-3/TRBV12-4|-|TRBJ2-2|few
CASSPDSGGELFF
TGTGCCAGCAGTCCTGACTCAGGCGGGGAGCTGTTTTTT
>TRBV5-6|-|TRBJ1-1|few
CASSLGGSTEAFF
TGTGCCAGCAGCCTCGGGGGAAGCACTGAAGCTTTCTTT
>TRBV20-1|-|TRBJ2-1|many
CSAAWAGSYNEQFF
TGCAGTGCTGCCTGGGCGGGATCCTACAATGAGCAGTTCTTC
>TRBV6-1|-|TRBJ2-1|many
CASSPGGGFGNEQFF
TGTGCCAGCAGTCCCGGGGGCGGGTTCGGGAATGAGCAGTTCTTC
>TRBV11-2|-|TRBJ2-7|many
CASSLTPSSEQYF
TGTGCCAGCAGCTTAACCCCCAGTTCCGAGCAGTACTTC
>TRBV13|TRBD2|TRBJ2-5|few
CASSLRREGRETQYF
TGTGCCAGCAGCTTACGTCGGGAGGGCCGGGAGACCCAGTACTTC
>TRBV18|TRBD1|TRBJ1-1|many
CASAQGARTEAFF
TGTGCCAGCGCACAGGGGGCGCGAACTGAAGCTTTCTTT
>TRBV7-6|TRBD2|TRBJ2-1|many
CASSLAIGIAGEGNEQFF
TGTGCCAGCAGCTTAGCGATTGGCATAGCGGGAGAGGGAAATGAGCAGTTCTTC
>TRBV7-7|-|TRBJ2-1|many
CASSKIPALSSYNEQFF
TGTGCCAGCAGCAAGATCCCAGCCTTAAGCTCCTACAATGAGCAGTTCTTC
>TRBV27|-|TRBJ1-2|-
CASSDSFNYGYTF
TGTGCCAGCAGTGACAGTTTTAACTATGGCTACACCTTC
>TRBV29-1|-|TRBJ2-7|many
CSVDGGTDPGYEQYF
TGCAGCGTTGATGGGGGAACAGATCCGGGGTACGAGCAGTACTTC
>TRBV5-1|TRBD2|TRBJ2-7|-
CASSPSGRPAYEQYF
TGCGCCAGCAGCCCGAGCGGGAGGCCAGCCTACGAGCAGTACTTC
>TRBV7-9|-|TRBJ2-3|few
CASSSSGGPDTQYF
TGTGCCAGCAGTTCTTCCGGGGGCCCGGATACGCAGTATTTT
>TRBV4-2|TRBD2|TRBJ2-7|few
CASSQNSGRPIYEQYF
TGTGCCAGCAGCCAAAACAGCGGGAGGCCGATCTACGAGCAGTACTTC